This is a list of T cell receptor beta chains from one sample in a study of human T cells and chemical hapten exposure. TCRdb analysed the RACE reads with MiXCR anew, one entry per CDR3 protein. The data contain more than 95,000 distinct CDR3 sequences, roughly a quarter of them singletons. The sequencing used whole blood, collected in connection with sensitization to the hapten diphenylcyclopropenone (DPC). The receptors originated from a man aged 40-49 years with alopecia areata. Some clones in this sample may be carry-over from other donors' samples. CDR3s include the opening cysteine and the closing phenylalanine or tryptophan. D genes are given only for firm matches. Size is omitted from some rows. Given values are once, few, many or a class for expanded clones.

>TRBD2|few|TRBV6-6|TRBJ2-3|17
TGTGCCAGCAGTTATGGCACGGGCGGGAGGTTCACAGATACGCAGTATTTT
CASSYGTGGRFTDTQYF
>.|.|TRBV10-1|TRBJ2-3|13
TGCGCCAGCAGTCTGTACGGGGTAGATACGCAGTATTTT
CASSLYGVDTQYF
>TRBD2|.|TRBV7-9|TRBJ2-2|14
TGTGCCAGCAGCTTTTTAGCGGGAGCCGGGGAGCTGTTTTTT
CASSFLAGAGELFF
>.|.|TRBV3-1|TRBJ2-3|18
TGTGCCAGCAGCCAAGCCCTTACCGTGGGGAGCAGGATTGATACGCAGTATTTT
CASSQALTVGSRIDTQYF
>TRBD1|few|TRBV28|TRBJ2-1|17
TGTGCCAGCACCTGGCGCGGGGGACAGGGCCTTTACAATGAGCAGTTCTTC
CASTWRGGQGLYNEQFF
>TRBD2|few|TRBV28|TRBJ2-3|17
TGTGCCAGCAGTGTGGGACTAGCGGGGCCCTCGAAAGATACGCAGTATTTT
CASSVGLAGPSKDTQYF
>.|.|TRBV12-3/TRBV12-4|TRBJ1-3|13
TGTGCCAGCAGTTTCATGTCTGGAAACACCATATATTTT
CASSFMSGNTIYF
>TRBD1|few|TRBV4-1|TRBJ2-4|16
TGCGCCAGCAGCCGGGATCCCGGGACAGGGGAAAACATTCAGTACTTC
CASSRDPGTGENIQYF
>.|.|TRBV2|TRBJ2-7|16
TGTGCCAGCACTGTACCTACAGGGATCATCTCCTACGAGCAGTACTTC
CASTVPTGIISYEQYF
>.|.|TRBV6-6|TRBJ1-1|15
TGTGCCAGCAGTTTCGGTAGGTCAGGGAACACTGAAGCTTTCTTT
CASSFGRSGNTEAFF
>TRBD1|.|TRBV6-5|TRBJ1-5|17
TGTGCCAGCAGTTACTCGACGGTACAGGGGTATGATCAGCCCCAGCATTTT
CASSYSTVQGYDQPQHF
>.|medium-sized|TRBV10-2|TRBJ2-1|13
TGCGCCAGCAGTTGGCCCGAAAGGGATGAGCAGTTCTTC
CASSWPERDEQFF
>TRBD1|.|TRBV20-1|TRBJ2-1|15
TGCAGTGCTACTGGCGGGACAGGCCTGTACAATGAGCAGTTCTTC
CSATGGTGLYNEQFF
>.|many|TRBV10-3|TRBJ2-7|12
TGTGCCATCAGTGACCGCGACTACGAGCAGTACTTC
CAISDRDYEQYF
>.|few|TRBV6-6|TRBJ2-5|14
TGTGCCAGCAATCCCGGGGGACAGCAAGAGACCCAGTACTTC
CASNPGGQQETQYF
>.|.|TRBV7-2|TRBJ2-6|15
TGTGCCAGCAGCTTGCAGGGAACTGGGGCCAACGTCCTGACTTTC
CASSLQGTGANVLTF
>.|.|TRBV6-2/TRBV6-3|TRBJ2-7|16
TGTGCCAGCAGTTACTCCTCCGGGTCTCCCTCCTACGAGCAGTACTTC
CASSYSSGSPSYEQYF
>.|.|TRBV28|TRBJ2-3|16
TGTGCCAGCAGTTCCCTTGTGCCTGAAGGGGCAGATACGCAGTATTTT
CASSSLVPEGADTQYF
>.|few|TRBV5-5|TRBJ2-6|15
TGTGCCAGCAGCTTTGAGGGTTCTGGGGCCAACGTCCTGACTTTC
CASSFEGSGANVLTF
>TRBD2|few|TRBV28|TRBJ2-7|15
TGTGCCAGCCTCCCCCGCGGGAGGAGCTCCTACGAGCAGTACTTC
CASLPRGRSSYEQYF
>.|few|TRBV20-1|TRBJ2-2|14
TGCAGTGCTTCTGAGGGAGTAGTTACCGGGGAGCTGTTTTTT
CSASEGVVTGELFF
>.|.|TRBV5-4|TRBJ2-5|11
TGTGCCAGCACCTGGGGAGAGACCCAGTACTTC
CASTWGETQYF
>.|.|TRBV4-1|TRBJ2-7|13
TGCGCCAGCAGCAAAGAGGGATTCTACGAGCAGTACTTC
CASSKEGFYEQYF
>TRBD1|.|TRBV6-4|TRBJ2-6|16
TGTGCCAGCAGTGAAGGGACAGGGTCTGGGGCCAACGTCCTGACTTTC
CASSEGTGSGANVLTF
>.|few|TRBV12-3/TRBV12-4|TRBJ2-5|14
TGTGCCAGCAGATCGGGGGCGAGTGAAGAGACCCAGTACTTC
CASRSGASEETQYF
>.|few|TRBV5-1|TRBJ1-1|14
TGCGCCAGCAGCCCCCCCAGGGCGAACACTGAAGCTTTCTTT
CASSPPRANTEAFF
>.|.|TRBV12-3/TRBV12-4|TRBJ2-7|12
TGTGCCAGCAGTTCGAAGAGATACGAGCAGTACTTC
CASSSKRYEQYF
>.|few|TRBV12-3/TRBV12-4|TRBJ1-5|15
TGTGCCAGCAGTTTAGTGGGGGCCGGAAATCAGCCCCAGCATTTT
CASSLVGAGNQPQHF
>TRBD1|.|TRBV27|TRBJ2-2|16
TGTGCCAGCAGTTCTTTTGGACAGGGGAACACCGGGGAGCTGTTTTTT
CASSSFGQGNTGELFF
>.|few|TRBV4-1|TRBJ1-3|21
TGCGCCAGCAGCCAAACCCCCCCGGCAGCGATTACTTCCTTCTCTGGAAACACCATATATTTT
CASSQTPPAAITSFSGNTIYF
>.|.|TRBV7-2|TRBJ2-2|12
TGTGCCAGCAGCTTTGAAACCGGGGAGCTGTTTTTT
CASSFETGELFF
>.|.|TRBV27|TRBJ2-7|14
TGTGCCAGCAGTTTAAACACACCCTCCTACGAGCAGTACTTC
CASSLNTPSYEQYF
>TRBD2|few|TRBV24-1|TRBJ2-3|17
TGTGCCACCAGTGATTTGTCTAGCGGGAGGAGCACAGATACGCAGTATTTT
CATSDLSSGRSTDTQYF
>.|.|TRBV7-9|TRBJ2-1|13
TGTGCCAGCAGCTTAGGGGCCGGTAAGGAGCAGTTCTTC
CASSLGAGKEQFF
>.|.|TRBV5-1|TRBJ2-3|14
TGCGCCAGCAGCTACCTCCCCCATAGAGATACGCAGTATTTT
CASSYLPHRDTQYF
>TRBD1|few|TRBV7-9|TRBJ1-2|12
TGTGCCAGCAGCCCGGGACAGGGCGTCTACACCTTC
CASSPGQGVYTF
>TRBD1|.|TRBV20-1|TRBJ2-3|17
TGCAGTGCTACTGCGACAGGGGGCAATAAAGGCACAGATACGCAGTATTTT
CSATATGGNKGTDTQYF
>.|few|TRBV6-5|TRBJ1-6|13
TGTGCCAGCAGAAACGGATTGGTCTCACCCCTCCACTTT
CASRNGLVSPLHF
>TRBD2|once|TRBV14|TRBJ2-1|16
TGTGCCAGCAGCCTACCCGGGACTAGCGCGTACAATGAGCAGTTCTTC
CASSLPGTSAYNEQFF
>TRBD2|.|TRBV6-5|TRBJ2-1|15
TGTGCCAGCAGTCGTAGCGGGAGGGCCGCTTGGGAGCAGTTCTTC
CASSRSGRAAWEQFF